These 19 T cell receptor beta chains originate from one sample sequenced in a study of OX40 agonist ivuxolimab in advanced cancers. Library construction relied on the immunoSEQ multiplex PCR assay. This immuneACCESS table, as held by TCRdb, lists in-frame sequences with V and J called but not all clones. Of the missing ones, under half trace to an unresolved V gene in checked studies; the others have no known cause. The sample table records about 12,000 clones; approximately 80% of these occur just once. Of the sample, 27% falls within the top ten clones. Sample: CD4+ or CD8+ T cells sorted from blood, taken in a trial of the OX40 agonist ivuxolimab. The receptors here all came from an adult with an advanced solid tumor such as melanoma, head and neck, liver or kidney cancer.

This clone appeared a single time. The chain uses TRBV27 and TRBJ2-2; D ambiguous. Trimming removed 7 bases from V and 5 bases from J, with 5 bases in between. This CDR3 contains 11 residues. Germline V gives CDR1 MNHEY, CDR2 SMNVEV (reference sequence). Here the CDR3 reads CASTGTGELFF. DNA for the CDR3: TGTGCCAGCACCGGGACCGGGGAGCTGTTTTTT.

This clone was recorded a few times. The V and J genes are TRBV6-1 and TRBJ1-2, with D possibly matching TRBD1 (6 bases). The CDR3 consists of 15 residues. The germline V gene encodes CDR1 MNHNS and CDR2 SASEGT. With 1 base removed from V and 4 bases from J, the gap between germline ends came to 13 bases. The CDR3 spells CASSEVVGGGYGYTF. Written as DNA, the CDR3 is TGTGCCAGCAGTGAAGTCGTCGGAGGGGGCTATGGCTACACCTTC.

This sequence joins TRBV6-5 and TRBJ1-6, with D hard to call. Germline CDR1 reads MNHEY; CDR2 reads SVGAGI. CDR3 length: 13 residues. V lost 7 bases and J lost 6, with 10 bases in between. In DNA, the CDR3 is TGTGCCAGCATGCCCGCCTTTAATTCACCCCTCCACTTT. This codes for CASMPAFNSPLHF.

The DNA of the CDR3 is TGCAGCGTTGAAGAATCGCAGAAGGACTATGGCTACACCTTC. Protein product: CSVEESQKDYGYTF. This sequence joins TRBV29-1 and TRBJ1-2, with D unresolved. V was pared by 0 bases and J by 3 bases, with 11 bases between. This CDR3 is built from 14 residues. Germline values: CDR1 SQVTM, CDR2 ANQGSEA.

This sequence joins TRBV18 and TRBJ2-3; 9 nucleotides line up with TRBD1. CDR3 length equals 16 residues. Germline V gene sequence: CDR1 KGHSH, CDR2 LQKENI. The V gene end was trimmed by 4 bases and the J gene end by 3 bases; junction bases not matched to a gene: 8. Here the CDR3 DNA reads TGTGCCAGCTCACTTTCCGGGACAGGGTCAACAGATACGCAGTATTTT. It encodes CASSLSGTGSTDTQYF.

The rearrangement uses TRBV27 and TRBJ2-1, with 9 bases aligning to TRBD1. The length of the CDR3 is 16 residues. Losses at the gene ends were 5 bases for V and 6 bases for J; bases not matched to a gene: 11. The germline V gene has CDR1 MNHEY and CDR2 SMNVEV (reference sequence). The CDR3 protein is CASSAPLGTGINEQFF. In nucleotides, the CDR3 is TGTGCCAGCAGTGCCCCACTCGGGACAGGGATCAATGAGCAGTTCTTC.

This clone was detected a few times. This chain connects TRBV7-8 to TRBJ1-2, with 9 bases matching TRBD1. The CDR3 has 14 residues. Germline-derived CDR1 and CDR2 are SGHVS and FQNEAQ. Unmatched junction bases numbered 5, after V lost 1 base and J lost 8 bases. This CDR3 is CASSLGTGARGYTF. As DNA, the CDR3 is TGTGCCAGCAGCTTAGGGACAGGGGCTCGCGGCTACACCTTC.

This chain links TRBV28 with TRBJ1-2, with D possibly being TRBD1 (6 bases). Trimming cost V 6 bases and J 7 bases, with 15 bases left between them. In germline, CDR1 is MDHEN, CDR2 SYDVKM. The CDR3 runs 13 residues. Here the CDR3 DNA reads TGTGCCAGCAGCCTCGACAGGCGGACTGGCTACACCTTC. This translates into CASSLDRRTGYTF.

The gene calls are TRBV30 and TRBJ2-7, with 9 bases lining up with TRBD1. V trimming: 4 bases; J trimming: 3 bases; junction bases outside the gene matches: 7. This CDR3 comprises 14 residues. CDR1 is GTSNPN, CDR2 SVGIG, per germline (reference sequence). This chain's CDR3 is CAWIRDRDVYEQYF. DNA of the CDR3: TGTGCCTGGATCCGGGACAGGGATGTCTACGAGCAGTACTTC.

The chain joins TRBV7-8 to TRBJ2-2, with D uncertain. CDR3 length equals 17 residues. In germline, CDR1 is SGHVS, CDR2 FQNEAQ. Trimming left V 1 base short and J 8 bases short, with 20 bases between. CDR3 loop: CASSLEVLIALSGELFF. CDR3 sequence (DNA): TGTGCCAGCAGCTTAGAGGTACTCATCGCCCTGAGTGGGGAGCTGTTTTTT. The complete variable domain, with remaining parts taken from reference TRBV7-8 and TRBJ2-2, reads GAGVSQSPRYKVAKRGQDVALRCDPISGHVSLFWYQQALGQGPEFLTYFQNEAQLDKSGLPSDRFFAERPEGSVSTLKIQRTQQEDSAVYLCASSLEVLIALSGELFFGEGSRLTVL.

The chain has TRBV4-1 and TRBJ2-5; D gene ambiguous. Trimming took off 1 base at V and 5 bases at J, with 11 bases between the two ends. Germline V gene sequence: CDR1 MGHRA, CDR2 YSYEKL. The CDR3 consists of 14 residues. The CDR3 DNA reads as TGCGCCAGCAGCCAAGTTGGGCCTTGGGAGACCCAGTACTTC. It translates to CASSQVGPWETQYF.

The V gene is TRBV27, the J gene TRBJ2-2, with TRBD1 matching 10 bases. Germline V gene sequence: CDR1 MNHEY, CDR2 SMNVEV (reference sequence). The ends lost 5 bases at V and 5 bases at J; junction bases unmatched: 8. The CDR3 runs to 16 residues. The DNA for the CDR3 is TGTGCCAGCAGTGAACGACAGGGGGCGCGGACCGGGGAGCTGTTTTTT. Its protein is CASSERQGARTGELFF.

This clone occurred a few times. J is TRBJ2-3 and V is TRBV4-3, with D unclear. Looked up from germline, CDR1 is LGHNA and CDR2 is YSLEER. V dropped 4 bases and J dropped 4 bases, with 12 bases sitting between them. The CDR3 sequence is 14 residues long. The CDR3, as DNA: TGCGCCAGCAGCCCAAGGGCCCAGGCAGATACGCAGTATTTT. Translating it yields CASSPRAQADTQYF.

The V call is TRBV18, the J call TRBJ2-7; 7 positions agree with TRBD1. Losses at the gene ends were 5 bases for V and 5 bases for J; bases not matched to a gene: 3. Germline V gene lookup returns CDR1 KGHSH and CDR2 LQKENI. CDR3 length equals 12 residues. The CDR3 DNA sequence: TGTGCCAGCTCAATCGACAGGGACGAGCAGTACTTC. Residues: CASSIDRDEQYF.

CDR3 sequence: CASSLESTGLDTQYF. In nucleotides, the CDR3 is TGTGCCAGCAGCTTAGAGAGCACAGGGCTAGATACGCAGTATTTT. The gene calls are TRBV11-3 and TRBJ2-3, with D possibly TRBD1 on 6 matching bases. The CDR3 length is 15 residues. The V gene lost 0 bases and the J gene lost 5 bases, with 12 bases spanning the gap. CDR1 and CDR2 (germline): SGHNT, YENEEA. Using reference TRBV11-3 and TRBJ2-3 for the parts outside the CDR3, the full variable domain is EAGVVQSPRYKIIEKKQPVAFWCNPISGHNTLYWYLQNLGQGPELLIRYENEEAVDDSQLPKDRFSAERLKGVDSTLKIQPAELGDSAVYLCASSLESTGLDTQYFGPGTRLTVL.

In DNA form, the CDR3 reads TGTGCCAGCAGTTTCGTTGCTGGCACAGATACGCAGTATTTT. Protein: CASSFVAGTDTQYF. The chain uses TRBV28 and TRBJ2-3; D is unclear. Trimming took off 3 bases at V and 1 base at J, with 8 bases between the two ends. CDR1 is MDHEN and CDR2 is SYDVKM in the germline V gene. This CDR3 contains 14 residues.

V usage is TRBV29-1 and J usage is TRBJ2-3; D might be TRBD2 (6 bases). The V gene's germline CDR1 is SQVTM and CDR2 ANQGSEA. The CDR3 totals 14 residues. V dropped 7 bases and J dropped 5 bases, with 19 bases sitting between them. CDR3 sequence: CSGERVYTQDTQYF. In nucleotides, the CDR3 is TGCAGCGGGGAGCGGGTCTATACCCAAGATACGCAGTATTTT.

This clone is judged medium-sized (0.01 to 0.1%). The sample holds other DNA sequences that translate to the same CDR3. This chain links TRBV6-1 with TRBJ1-1; D uncertain. The CDR3 covers 15 residues. V lost 0 bases and J 2 bases, leaving 10 bases between the germline ends. Germline V gives CDR1 MNHNS, CDR2 SASEGT. The DNA for the CDR3 is TGTGCCAGCAGTGAAGCGCCTTTAGGAAACACTGAAGCTTTCTTT. Translation: CASSEAPLGNTEAFF.

CDR3 DNA sequence: TGTGCCAGCAGCCAAGAAGGCGGGGTGAGCTCCTACGAGCAGTACTTC. It is translated as CASSQEGGVSSYEQYF. J is TRBJ2-7 and V is TRBV4-2; weak D call: TRBD2 (6 bases). The germline V gene has CDR1 LGHNA and CDR2 YNFKEQ. V was shortened by 0 bases and J by 0 bases, with 12 bases between the two germline ends. The CDR3 is 16 residues long.